This T cell receptor (beta chain) was recovered during a study of Graves' ophthalmopathy and Graves' hyperthyroidism (dated by TCRdb to the late 2010s). Looking at the study overall: Peripheral blood samples were taken at the time of initial diagnosis, before any treatment was given. In total, some 140 blood samples were TCR-sequenced: fewer than 50 ophthalmopathy, approximately 75 hyperthyroidism and roughly 17 hyperthyroidism-to-ophthalmopathy patients. To explore V-J signatures that distinguish ophthalmopathy from hyperthyroidism, a discovery set of roughly 98 patients was enrolled, made up of some 41 with ophthalmopathy and 55 to 65 with stable hyperthyroidism. After sampling, hyperthyroidism patients received methimazole starting at 30 mg daily, and ophthalmopathy patients received high-dose intravenous methylprednisolone. In roughly 6 hyperthyroidism patients, the T-cell repertoires found in thyroid tissue were compared with those found in blood. TCR beta repertoire signatures were used to distinguish Graves' ophthalmopathy from Graves' hyperthyroidism and to predict progression to ophthalmopathy. The approximately 90 discovery patients were divided at random into training and test sets in a 7:3 ratio. An independent validation cohort was composed of 18 hyperthyroidism patients and around 15 patients who later progressed from hyperthyroidism to ophthalmopathy.

Regarding this clonotype: Its antigen is currently not known. One base away there is no much larger clone; base qualities are not given.

The CDR3, cysteine through phenylalanine, is 13 amino acids long. Solely the CDR3 DNA is kept, with 39 bases framed from the first base. Taken from the germline V gene, the CDR1 and CDR2 loops are SNHLY and FYNNEI. At the junction V is shortened by 4 bases and J by 7 bases; bases outside the gene matches: 6. Results and caveats for the whole study, not just this receptor: Most expanded thyroid clonotypes with a frequency above 0.001 also appeared in blood, which suggests that blood repertoires may reflect the immune response in the thyroid. Ophthalmopathy was separated from stable hyperthyroidism by the 13-signature model with about 85% sensitivity and 81% to 84% specificity in cross-validation and with 80%/75% in the test set. No statistical method was used to set the sample size in advance, and the investigators knew which group each participant was assigned to. In validation, the model predicted ophthalmopathy progression with less than 71% sensitivity and 72% to 80% specificity; some twelve predicted patients were CT-confirmed with GO in a median of roughly 6.8 months.

Hyperthyroidism was considered stable if no progression to ophthalmopathy occurred within 18 months of follow-up. The hyperthyroidism patients were 18 to 65 years old and newly diagnosed, with a disease duration of less than 2 months. Patients with other autoimmune diseases, uncontrolled infections, pregnancy or lactation were excluded. Diagnosis relied on clinical symptoms, serum thyroxine, TRAb, thyroid ultrasound and orbital computed tomography. Using Ficoll-Paque density gradient centrifugation, PBMCs were isolated from less than 13 ml of fresh peripheral blood. Total RNA was extracted using Trizol reagent, and RNA quality was checked on an Agilent 2100 Bioanalyzer. For repertoire sequencing, the TCR beta CDR3 regions were amplified from RNA transcripts. HTBI primers and the Qiagen OneStep RT-PCR kit were used in a first-round RT-PCR, which was followed by a second-round multiplex PCR, size selection and purification. Sequencing of the libraries was carried out on an Illumina HiSeq2000 in paired-end mode with 100 bp reads. As for the authors' bioinformatics: SOAPnuke was used to process the reads, removing any read that contained adapters or uncalled bases, had a mean Phred below 15, or lacked an exact match to the constant primer or identifier. High-quality paired reads were merged with COPE v1.2.5. Each unique nucleotide sequence was treated as a clonotype, and MiTCR v1.1 was used to align the clonotypes to the IMGT TRB V, D and J references. Analysis was restricted to V-J combinations with a frequency above 0.0001, which covered 99.2% of repertoires. For each V-J combination, a TCR clonal expansion and chaos score was defined as F50 clonal expansion divided by the chaos observed in the TCRdist matrix. Welch's t-statistics and random forest were used to narrow the features down to more than 10 V-J combinations, which were then fed into a naive Bayes classifier. The similarity between thyroid and blood repertoires was quantified using the Morisita-Horn index. Clones were called with MiXCR by TCRdb after fastp trimmed the public reads at Q25, and only in-frame beta chains were retained. Entries are consolidated by CDR3 protein sequence, retaining the most common genes and DNA. TCRdb assigned the V and J calls; the authors' analysis was not used. In this sample the table shows 400,000 to 450,000 distinct CDR3 sequences, under 25% of which occur a single time. Of the sample, under 3% falls within the top ten clones.

The chain joins TRBV2 to TRBJ1-1; 7 middle bases align to TRBD1. Input material: peripheral blood. The clonotype was recovered from a woman younger than 35 with stable Graves' hyperthyroidism. Donor details come from another sample of the same person, matched by shared clones. Here the CDR3 is given as CASSVSRGNEAFF. The nucleotides read TGTGCCAGCAGTGTGAGCAGGGGGAATGAAGCTTTCTTT. With all but the CDR3 taken from the reference TRBV2 and TRBJ1-1 genes, the full variable domain is: EPEVTQTPSHQVTQMGQEVILRCVPISNHLYFYWYRQILGQKVEFLVSFYNNEISEKSEIFDDQFSVERPDGSNFTLKIRSTKLEDSAMYFCASSVSRGNEAFFGQGTRLTVV.